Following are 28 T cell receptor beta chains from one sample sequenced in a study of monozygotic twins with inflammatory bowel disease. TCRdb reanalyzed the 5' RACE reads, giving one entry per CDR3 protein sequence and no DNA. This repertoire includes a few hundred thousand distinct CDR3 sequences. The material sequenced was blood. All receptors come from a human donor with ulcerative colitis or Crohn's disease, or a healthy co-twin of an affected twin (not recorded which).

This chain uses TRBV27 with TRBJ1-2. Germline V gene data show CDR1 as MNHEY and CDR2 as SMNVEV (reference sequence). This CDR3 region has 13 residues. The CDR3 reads CASSGSFNYGYTF.

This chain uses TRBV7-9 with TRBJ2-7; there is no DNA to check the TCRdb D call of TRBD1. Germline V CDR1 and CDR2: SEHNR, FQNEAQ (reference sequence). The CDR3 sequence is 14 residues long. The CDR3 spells CASSLAGAGREQYF.

The CDR3 reads CASSPRLAGTYNEQFF. This chain connects TRBV12-3 or TRBV12-4 to TRBJ2-1; no DNA is available, so the TRBD2 call from TCRdb remains unchecked. This CDR3 comprises 16 residues.

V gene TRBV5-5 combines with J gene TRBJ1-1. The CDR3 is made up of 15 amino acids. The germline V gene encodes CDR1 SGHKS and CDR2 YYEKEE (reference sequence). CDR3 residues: CASSFREQTRTEAFF.

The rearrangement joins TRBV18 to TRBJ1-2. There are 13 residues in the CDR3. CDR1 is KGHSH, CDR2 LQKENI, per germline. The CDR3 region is CASSPGGNYGYTF.

The CDR3 loop is CASSVAGQHTDTQYF. The chain links TRBV9 to TRBJ2-3; the TCRdb D gene call, TRBD1, has no DNA to confirm it. The CDR3 covers 15 residues. The germline gives CDR1 SGDLS, CDR2 YYNGEE.

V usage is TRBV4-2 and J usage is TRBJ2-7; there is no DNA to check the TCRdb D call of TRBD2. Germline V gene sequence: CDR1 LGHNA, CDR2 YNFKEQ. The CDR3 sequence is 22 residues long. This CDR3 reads CASSPGTSGRAEASAPYYEQYF.

The CDR3 sequence: CASSPGQGTTYEQYF. The chain carries TRBV18 and TRBJ2-7; lacking DNA, the TRBD1 call made by TCRdb goes unchecked. This CDR3 has 15 residues. In germline, CDR1 is KGHSH, CDR2 LQKENI.

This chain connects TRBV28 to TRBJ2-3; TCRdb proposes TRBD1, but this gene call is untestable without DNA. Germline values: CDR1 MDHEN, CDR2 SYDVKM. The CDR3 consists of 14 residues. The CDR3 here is CATTRAGARDTQYF. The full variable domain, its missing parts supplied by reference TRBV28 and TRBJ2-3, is DVKVTQSSRYLVKRTGEKVFLECVQDMDHENMFWYRQDPGLGLRLIYFSYDVKMKEKGDIPEGYSVSREKKERFSLILESASTNQTSMYLCATTRAGARDTQYFGPGTRLTVL.

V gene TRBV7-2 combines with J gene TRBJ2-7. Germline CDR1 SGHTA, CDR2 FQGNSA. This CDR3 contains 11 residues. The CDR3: CASSLHYEQYF.

CDR3 amino acids: CSARGGTLASPLHF. The rearrangement links TRBV20-1 to TRBJ1-6; no DNA is available, so the TRBD1 call from TCRdb remains unchecked. The CDR3 covers 14 residues. CDR1 and CDR2 from the germline V gene are DFQATT and SNEGSKA (reference sequence).

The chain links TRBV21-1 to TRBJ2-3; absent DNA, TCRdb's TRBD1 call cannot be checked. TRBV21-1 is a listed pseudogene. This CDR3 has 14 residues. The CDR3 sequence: CASMATGERDTQYF.

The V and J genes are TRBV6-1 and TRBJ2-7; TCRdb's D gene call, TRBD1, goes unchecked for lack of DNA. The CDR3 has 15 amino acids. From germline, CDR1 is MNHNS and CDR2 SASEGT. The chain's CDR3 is CASSEGTGISYEQYF.

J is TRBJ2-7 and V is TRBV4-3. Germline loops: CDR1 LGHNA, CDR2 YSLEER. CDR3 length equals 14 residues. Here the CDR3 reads CASSPALSGYEQYF.

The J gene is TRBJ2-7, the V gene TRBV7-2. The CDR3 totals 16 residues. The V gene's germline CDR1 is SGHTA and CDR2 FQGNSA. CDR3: CASSLARPKHSYEQYF.

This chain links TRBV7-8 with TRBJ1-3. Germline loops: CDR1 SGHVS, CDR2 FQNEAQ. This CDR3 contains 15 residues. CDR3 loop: CASSIGDFPGNTIYF.

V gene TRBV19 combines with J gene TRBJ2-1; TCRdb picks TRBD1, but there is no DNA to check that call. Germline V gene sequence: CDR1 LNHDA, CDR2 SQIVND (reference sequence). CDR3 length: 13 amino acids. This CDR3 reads CASSMDRGNEQFF.

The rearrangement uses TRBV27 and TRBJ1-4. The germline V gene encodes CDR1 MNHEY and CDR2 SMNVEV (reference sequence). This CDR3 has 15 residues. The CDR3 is CASSKYRGSNEKLFF.

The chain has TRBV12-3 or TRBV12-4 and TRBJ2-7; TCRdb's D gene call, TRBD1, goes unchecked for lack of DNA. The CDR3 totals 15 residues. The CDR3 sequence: CASSLSDRGGYEQYF.

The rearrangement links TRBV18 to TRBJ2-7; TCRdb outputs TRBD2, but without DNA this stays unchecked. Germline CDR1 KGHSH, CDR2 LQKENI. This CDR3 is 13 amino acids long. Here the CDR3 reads CASSEVGGGEQYF. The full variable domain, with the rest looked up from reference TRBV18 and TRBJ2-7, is NAGVMQNPRHLVRRRGQEARLRCSPMKGHSHVYWYRQLPEEGLKFMVYLQKENIIDESGMPKERFSAEFPKEGPSILRIQQVVRGDSAAYFCASSEVGGGEQYFGPGTRLTVT.

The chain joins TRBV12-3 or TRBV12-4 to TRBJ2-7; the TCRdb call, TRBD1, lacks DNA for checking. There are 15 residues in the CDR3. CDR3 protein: CASSLAQGVFYEQYF.

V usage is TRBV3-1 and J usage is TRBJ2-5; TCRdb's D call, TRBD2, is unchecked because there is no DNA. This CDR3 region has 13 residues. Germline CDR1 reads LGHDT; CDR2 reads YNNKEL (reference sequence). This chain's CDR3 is CASARRGQETQYF.

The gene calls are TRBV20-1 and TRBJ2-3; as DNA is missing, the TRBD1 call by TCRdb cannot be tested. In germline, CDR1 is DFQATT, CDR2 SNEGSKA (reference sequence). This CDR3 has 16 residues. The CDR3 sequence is CSARGLTGVIPDTQYF.

Here the CDR3 reads CSASLLGQGLDEQYF. This chain uses TRBV20-1 with TRBJ2-7; the TRBD1 assignment by TCRdb is unverifiable without DNA. Germline V gene data show CDR1 as DFQATT and CDR2 as SNEGSKA (reference sequence). This CDR3 region has 15 residues.

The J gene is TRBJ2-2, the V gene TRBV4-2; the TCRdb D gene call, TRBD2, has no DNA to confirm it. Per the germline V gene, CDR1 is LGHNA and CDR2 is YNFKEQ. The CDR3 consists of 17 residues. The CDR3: CASSQESSGPNTGELFF.

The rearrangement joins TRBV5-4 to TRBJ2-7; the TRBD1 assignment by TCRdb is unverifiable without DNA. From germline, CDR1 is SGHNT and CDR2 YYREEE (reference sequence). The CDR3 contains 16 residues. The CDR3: CASSLGGGADAYEQYF.

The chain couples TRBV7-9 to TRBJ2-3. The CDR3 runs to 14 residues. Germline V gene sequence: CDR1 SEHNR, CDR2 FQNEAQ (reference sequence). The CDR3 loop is CASSVRSSTDTQYF. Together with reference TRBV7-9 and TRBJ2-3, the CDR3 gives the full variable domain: DTGVSQNPRHKITKRGQNVTFRCDPISEHNRLYWYRQTLGQGPEFLTYFQNEAQLEKSRLLSDRFSAERPKGSFSTLEIQRTEQGDSAMYLCASSVRSSTDTQYFGPGTRLTVL.

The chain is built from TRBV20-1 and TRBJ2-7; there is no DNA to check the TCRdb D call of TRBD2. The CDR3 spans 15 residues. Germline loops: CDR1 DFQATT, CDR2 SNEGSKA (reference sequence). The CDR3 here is CSAIQVAGGNYEQYF.